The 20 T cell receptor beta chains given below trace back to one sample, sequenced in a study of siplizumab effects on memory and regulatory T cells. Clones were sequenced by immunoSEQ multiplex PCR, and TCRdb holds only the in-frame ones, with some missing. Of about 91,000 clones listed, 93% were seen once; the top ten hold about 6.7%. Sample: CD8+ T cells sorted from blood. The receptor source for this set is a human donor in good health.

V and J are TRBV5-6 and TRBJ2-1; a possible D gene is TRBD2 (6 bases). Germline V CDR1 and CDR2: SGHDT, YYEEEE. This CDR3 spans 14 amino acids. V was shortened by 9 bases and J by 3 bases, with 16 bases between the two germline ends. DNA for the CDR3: TGTGCCACCCCTGGGCCGCGGGACTACAATGAGCAGTTCTTC. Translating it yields CATPGPRDYNEQFF.

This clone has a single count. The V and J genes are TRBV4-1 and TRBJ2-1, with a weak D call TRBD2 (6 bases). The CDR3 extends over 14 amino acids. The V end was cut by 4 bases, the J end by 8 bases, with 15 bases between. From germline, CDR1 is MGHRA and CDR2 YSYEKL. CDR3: CASSPRGGRDEQFF. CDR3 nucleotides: TGCGCCAGCAGCCCAAGAGGAGGGAGAGATGAGCAGTTCTTC.

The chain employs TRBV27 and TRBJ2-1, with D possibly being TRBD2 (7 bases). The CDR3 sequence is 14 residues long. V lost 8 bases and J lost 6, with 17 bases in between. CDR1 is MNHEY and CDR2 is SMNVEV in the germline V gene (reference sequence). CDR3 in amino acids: CASAWGGRGNEQFF. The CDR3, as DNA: TGTGCCAGCGCTTGGGGGGGCCGTGGCAATGAGCAGTTCTTC.

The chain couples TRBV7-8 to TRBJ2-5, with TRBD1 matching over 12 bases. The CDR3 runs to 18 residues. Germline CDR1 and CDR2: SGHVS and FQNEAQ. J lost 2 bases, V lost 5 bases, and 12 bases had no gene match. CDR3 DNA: TGTGCCAGCAGCCGAGATCCGGGACAGGGGGCGGGTCAAGAGACCCAGTACTTC. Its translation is CASSRDPGQGAGQETQYF.

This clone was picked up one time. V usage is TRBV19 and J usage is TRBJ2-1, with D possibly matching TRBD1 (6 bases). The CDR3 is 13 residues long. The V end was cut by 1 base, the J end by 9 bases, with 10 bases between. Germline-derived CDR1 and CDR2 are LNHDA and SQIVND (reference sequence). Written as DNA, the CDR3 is TGTGCCAGTAGTATAGGAAGGGGGAGTGAGCAGTTCTTC. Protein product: CASSIGRGSEQFF.

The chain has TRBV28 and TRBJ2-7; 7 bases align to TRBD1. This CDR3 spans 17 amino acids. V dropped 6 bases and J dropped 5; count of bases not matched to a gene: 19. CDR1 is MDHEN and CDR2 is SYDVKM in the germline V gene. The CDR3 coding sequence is TGTGCCAGCAGCACTTACTCACAGGGGTCCCCTCGGGACGAGCAGTACTTC. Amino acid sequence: CASSTYSQGSPRDEQYF. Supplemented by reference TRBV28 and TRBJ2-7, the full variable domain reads DVKVTQSSRYLVKRTGEKVFLECVQDMDHENMFWYRQDPGLGLRLIYFSYDVKMKEKGDIPEGYSVSREKKERFSLILESASTNQTSMYLCASSTYSQGSPRDEQYFGPGTRLTVT.

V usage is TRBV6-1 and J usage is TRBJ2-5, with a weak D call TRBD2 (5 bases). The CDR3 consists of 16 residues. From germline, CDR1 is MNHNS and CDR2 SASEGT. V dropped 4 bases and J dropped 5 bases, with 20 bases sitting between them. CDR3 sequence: CASSATSWLAGETQYF. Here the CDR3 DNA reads TGTGCCAGCAGTGCTACCTCTTGGCTAGCCGGGGAGACCCAGTACTTC.

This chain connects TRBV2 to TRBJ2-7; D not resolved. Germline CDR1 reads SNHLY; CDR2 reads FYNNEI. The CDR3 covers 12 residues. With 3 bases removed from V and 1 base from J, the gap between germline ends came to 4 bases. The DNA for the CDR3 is TGTGCCAGCAGTGACAGGTCCTACGAGCAGTACTTC. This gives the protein CASSDRSYEQYF.

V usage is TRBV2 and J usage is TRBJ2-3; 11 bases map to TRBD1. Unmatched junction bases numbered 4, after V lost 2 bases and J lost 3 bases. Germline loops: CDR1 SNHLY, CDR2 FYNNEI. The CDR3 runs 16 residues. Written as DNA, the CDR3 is TGTGCCAGCAGTGAATGGACAGGGGGCCTTACAGATACGCAGTATTTT. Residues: CASSEWTGGLTDTQYF.

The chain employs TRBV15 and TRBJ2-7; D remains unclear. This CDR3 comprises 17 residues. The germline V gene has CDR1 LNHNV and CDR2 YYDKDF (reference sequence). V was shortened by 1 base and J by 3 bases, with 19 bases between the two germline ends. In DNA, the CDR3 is TGTGCCACCAGCAGAGGGGCAGGTCCGTTTGGTCACTACGAGCAGTACTTC. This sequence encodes CATSRGAGPFGHYEQYF.

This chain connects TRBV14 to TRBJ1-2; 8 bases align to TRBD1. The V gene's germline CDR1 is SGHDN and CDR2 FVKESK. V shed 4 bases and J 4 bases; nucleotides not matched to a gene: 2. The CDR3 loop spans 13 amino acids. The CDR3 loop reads CASSPGGGYGYTF. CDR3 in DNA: TGTGCCAGCAGCCCAGGGGGCGGCTATGGCTACACCTTC. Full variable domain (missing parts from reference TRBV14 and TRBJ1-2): EAGVTQFPSHSVIEKGQTVTLRCDPISGHDNLYWYRRVMGKEIKFLLHFVKESKQDESGMPNNRFLAERTGGTYSTLKVQPAELEDSGVYFCASSPGGGYGYTFGSGTRLTVV.

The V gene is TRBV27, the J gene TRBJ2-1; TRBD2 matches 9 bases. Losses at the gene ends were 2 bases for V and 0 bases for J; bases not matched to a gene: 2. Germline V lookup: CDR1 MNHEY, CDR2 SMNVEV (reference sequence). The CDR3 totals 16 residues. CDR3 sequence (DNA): TGTGCCAGCAGTTTACTAGCGGGAAGCTCCTACAATGAGCAGTTCTTC. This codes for CASSLLAGSSYNEQFF.

For the CDR3, the DNA is TGTGCCACTGGACAGGGCTTGGATGAGCAGTACTTC. Translating gives CATGQGLDEQYF. The chain is built from TRBV19 and TRBJ2-7, with TRBD1 matching 8 bases. Germline lookup yields CDR1 LNHDA and CDR2 SQIVND (reference sequence). The CDR3 is 12 amino acids. The trim removed 10 bases at V and 7 bases at J, leaving 9 bases unmatched.

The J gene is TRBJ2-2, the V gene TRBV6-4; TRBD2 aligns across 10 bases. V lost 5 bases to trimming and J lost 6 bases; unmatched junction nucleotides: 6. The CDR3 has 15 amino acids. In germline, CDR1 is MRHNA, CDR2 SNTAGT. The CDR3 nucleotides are TGTGCCAGCAGTCCGGGGACTAGCGAGGCCGGGGAGCTGTTTTTT. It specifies CASSPGTSEAGELFF.

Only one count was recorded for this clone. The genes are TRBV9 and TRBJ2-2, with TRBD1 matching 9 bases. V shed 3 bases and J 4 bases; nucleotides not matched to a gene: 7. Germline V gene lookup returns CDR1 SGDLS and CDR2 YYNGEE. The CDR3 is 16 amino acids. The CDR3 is CASSALQGAVTGELFF. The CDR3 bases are TGTGCCAGCAGCGCCCTACAGGGGGCGGTCACCGGGGAGCTGTTTTTT.

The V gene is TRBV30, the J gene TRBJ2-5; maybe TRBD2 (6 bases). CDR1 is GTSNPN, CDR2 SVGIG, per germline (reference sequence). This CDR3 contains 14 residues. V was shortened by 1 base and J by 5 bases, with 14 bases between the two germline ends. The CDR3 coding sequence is TGTGCCTGGAGTGCTTCGGGACTCTACGAGACCCAGTACTTC. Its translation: CAWSASGLYETQYF.

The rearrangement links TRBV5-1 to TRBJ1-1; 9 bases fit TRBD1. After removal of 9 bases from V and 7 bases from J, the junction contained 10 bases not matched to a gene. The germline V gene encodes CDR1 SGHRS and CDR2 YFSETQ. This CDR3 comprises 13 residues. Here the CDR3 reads CATRTGDMGEAFF. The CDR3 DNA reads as TGCGCCACGAGGACAGGGGACATGGGTGAAGCTTTCTTT.

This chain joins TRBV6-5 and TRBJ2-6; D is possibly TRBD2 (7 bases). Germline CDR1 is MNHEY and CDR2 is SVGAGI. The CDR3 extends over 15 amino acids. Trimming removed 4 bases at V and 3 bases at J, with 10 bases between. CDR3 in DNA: TGTGCCAGCAGTTGGGGGGGCTATGGGGCCAACGTCCTGACTTTC. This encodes CASSWGGYGANVLTF.

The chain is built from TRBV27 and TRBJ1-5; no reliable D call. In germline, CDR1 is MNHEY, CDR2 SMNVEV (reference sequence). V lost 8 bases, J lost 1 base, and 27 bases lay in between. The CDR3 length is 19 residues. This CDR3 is CASGTPLGRVGESNQPQHF. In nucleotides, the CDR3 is TGTGCCAGCGGAACCCCCCTAGGCCGGGTTGGAGAAAGCAATCAGCCCCAGCATTTT.

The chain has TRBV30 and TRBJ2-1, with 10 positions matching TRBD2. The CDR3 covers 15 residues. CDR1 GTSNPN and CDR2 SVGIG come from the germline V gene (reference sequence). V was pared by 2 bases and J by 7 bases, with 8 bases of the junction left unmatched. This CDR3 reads CAWSWGLAGENEQFF. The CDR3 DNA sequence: TGTGCCTGGAGTTGGGGGCTAGCGGGAGAAAATGAGCAGTTCTTC.